A selection of T cell receptor beta chains follows, all from one sample in a study of PD-1 blockade in classical Hodgkin lymphoma. Assay used: immunoSEQ multiplex PCR; TCRdb lists only in-frame clones, some missing. The data show 9,500 to 12,000 clones, with 70% to 90% seen just once and 30% to 45% held by the top ten. The sequences come from CD8+ T cells from blood, collected before the fourth cycle of nivolumab. The receptors here all came from a human donor with classical Hodgkin lymphoma. The donor label of this sample is uncertain. The CDR3 runs from the conserved cysteine through the conserved F or W. The D gene is left open where the match is weak. The size of a clone is reported for some rows only, either as once, few or many, or as a class for expanded clones.

d_gene: .; abundance: .; v_gene: TRBV5-3; j_gene: TRBJ1-2; CDR3nt: TGTGCCATGGTGAGAAAGACCTATGGCTACACCTTC; CDR3aa: CAMVRKTYGYTF
d_gene: .; abundance: .; v_gene: TRBV9; j_gene: TRBJ1-2; CDR3nt: TGTGCCAGCAGCGTAGGGGGATCAGGGCTCTTGTATGGCTACACCTTC; CDR3aa: CASSVGGSGLLYGYTF
d_gene: TRBD1; abundance: .; v_gene: TRBV6-1; j_gene: TRBJ2-1; CDR3nt: TGTGCCAGCAACCCGGGGACAGGGGGCAATGAGCAGTTCTTC; CDR3aa: CASNPGTGGNEQFF
d_gene: .; abundance: few; v_gene: TRBV7-9; j_gene: TRBJ1-2; CDR3nt: TGTGCCAGCAGCTTAGAGGGGAACTATGGCTACACCTTC; CDR3aa: CASSLEGNYGYTF
d_gene: .; abundance: .; v_gene: TRBV6-5; j_gene: TRBJ1-1; CDR3nt: TGTGCCAGCATGGGGTACGGGGCGAAGACTGAAGCTTTCTTT; CDR3aa: CASMGYGAKTEAFF
d_gene: .; abundance: .; v_gene: TRBV7-2; j_gene: TRBJ2-7; CDR3nt: TGTGCCAGCAGCTTATTGTCGAGGGACACCTACGAGCAGTACTTC; CDR3aa: CASSLLSRDTYEQYF
d_gene: TRBD2; abundance: .; v_gene: TRBV7-2; j_gene: TRBJ2-7; CDR3nt: TGTGCCAGCAGCTTAACTAGCGGGAGCTACAACGAGCAGTACTTC; CDR3aa: CASSLTSGSYNEQYF
d_gene: .; abundance: few; v_gene: TRBV5-4; j_gene: TRBJ2-7; CDR3nt: TGTGCCAGCAGCTTTTCGGACTACGAGCAGTACTTC; CDR3aa: CASSFSDYEQYF
d_gene: TRBD2; abundance: .; v_gene: TRBV4-3; j_gene: TRBJ2-5; CDR3nt: TGCGCCAGCAGCCAAGATGTGCGGGGGGGAGAGACCCAGTACTTC; CDR3aa: CASSQDVRGGETQYF
d_gene: TRBD2; abundance: .; v_gene: TRBV4-1; j_gene: TRBJ2-2; CDR3nt: TGCGCCAGCAGCCAAGTCCCTAGCGGGATTGGCGGGGAGCTGTTTTTT; CDR3aa: CASSQVPSGIGGELFF
d_gene: .; abundance: .; v_gene: TRBV28; j_gene: TRBJ1-1; CDR3nt: TGTGCCAGCAGTTTATTTGGGAAGGGGGGGAACACTGAAGCTTTCTTT; CDR3aa: CASSLFGKGGNTEAFF
d_gene: TRBD1; abundance: .; v_gene: TRBV7-9; j_gene: TRBJ1-2; CDR3nt: TGTGCCAGCAGCGATACAGGGGTGACCTATGGCTACACCTTC; CDR3aa: CASSDTGVTYGYTF
d_gene: .; abundance: few; v_gene: TRBV2; j_gene: TRBJ2-7; CDR3nt: TGTGCCACTACCGGGCCCCCAGCCTACGAGCAGTACTTC; CDR3aa: CATTGPPAYEQYF
d_gene: TRBD2; abundance: once; v_gene: TRBV29-1; j_gene: TRBJ2-3; CDR3nt: TGCAGCGTTGAATTTAGTCTGGCTAGCGGGGCCAAAACAGATACGCAGTATTTT; CDR3aa: CSVEFSLASGAKTDTQYF
d_gene: .; abundance: .; v_gene: TRBV4-1; j_gene: TRBJ1-1; CDR3nt: TGCGCCAGCAGCCAGGGGTTTAACACTGAAGCTTTCTTT; CDR3aa: CASSQGFNTEAFF
d_gene: .; abundance: .; v_gene: TRBV6-5; j_gene: TRBJ2-7; CDR3nt: TGTGCCAGCAGCCTCCAGGGGGGCGTGCACGAGCAGTACTTC; CDR3aa: CASSLQGGVHEQYF
d_gene: TRBD1; abundance: .; v_gene: TRBV11-2; j_gene: TRBJ2-7; CDR3nt: TGTGCCAGCAGCAATGAACAGGGGGCAGTCCACGAGCAGTACTTC; CDR3aa: CASSNEQGAVHEQYF
d_gene: .; abundance: .; v_gene: TRBV7-8; j_gene: TRBJ2-7; CDR3nt: TGTGCCAGCAGCTATGGACAGTCCTACGAGCAGTACTTC; CDR3aa: CASSYGQSYEQYF
d_gene: TRBD1; abundance: few; v_gene: TRBV27; j_gene: TRBJ1-5; CDR3nt: TGTGCCAGCAGATTAAGACAGGGTGAAAATCAGCCCCAGCATTTT; CDR3aa: CASRLRQGENQPQHF
d_gene: .; abundance: .; v_gene: TRBV25-1; j_gene: TRBJ2-1; CDR3nt: TGTGCCAGCCGGGACTACAATGAGCAGTTCTTC; CDR3aa: CASRDYNEQFF
d_gene: .; abundance: .; v_gene: TRBV10-1; j_gene: TRBJ1-1; CDR3nt: TGCGCCAGCAGTGAGGGCAGAAAGAACACTGAAGCTTTCTTT; CDR3aa: CASSEGRKNTEAFF
d_gene: TRBD1; abundance: .; v_gene: TRBV2; j_gene: TRBJ2-1; CDR3nt: TGTGCCAGCAGTGAGGACCAGGGGGCAGGCAATGAGCAGTTCTTC; CDR3aa: CASSEDQGAGNEQFF
d_gene: TRBD2; abundance: .; v_gene: TRBV5-8; j_gene: TRBJ2-2; CDR3nt: TGTGCCAGCAGCTTGGGACTAGCGCCGACCGGGGAGCTGTTTTTT; CDR3aa: CASSLGLAPTGELFF
d_gene: .; abundance: .; v_gene: TRBV7-2; j_gene: TRBJ1-5; CDR3nt: TGTGCCAGCAGCTCGGACAGCAGCGTCAATCAGCCCCAGCATTTT; CDR3aa: CASSSDSSVNQPQHF
d_gene: .; abundance: .; v_gene: TRBV13; j_gene: TRBJ2-7; CDR3nt: TGTGCCAGCAGCTTAGGCCGAGGCGGGGCGGGAGAGCAGTACTTC; CDR3aa: CASSLGRGGAGEQYF
d_gene: TRBD2; abundance: .; v_gene: TRBV5-8; j_gene: TRBJ2-5; CDR3nt: TGTGCCAGCAGCTTGGCCCCTAGCGGGAGGGCCTCGGAGACCCAGTACTTC; CDR3aa: CASSLAPSGRASETQYF
d_gene: TRBD1; abundance: .; v_gene: TRBV15; j_gene: TRBJ1-5; CDR3nt: TGTGCCACCAGCAGGACAGGGTTCGGACAGCCCCAGCATTTT; CDR3aa: CATSRTGFGQPQHF
d_gene: TRBD2; abundance: .; v_gene: TRBV9; j_gene: TRBJ2-5; CDR3nt: TGTGCCAGCAGCCTCGGGACTAGCGGCCAAGAGACCCAGTACTTC; CDR3aa: CASSLGTSGQETQYF
d_gene: .; abundance: .; v_gene: TRBV2; j_gene: TRBJ1-6; CDR3nt: TGTGCCAGCGATCGGGACACCCAGGGTGGTTCACCCCTCCACTTT; CDR3aa: CASDRDTQGGSPLHF
d_gene: TRBD2; abundance: .; v_gene: TRBV10-3; j_gene: TRBJ2-7; CDR3nt: TGTGCCATCAGTAAGGGAGAGCGGGAAAGCCCCTACGAGCAGTACTTC; CDR3aa: CAISKGERESPYEQYF
d_gene: TRBD2; abundance: .; v_gene: TRBV6-8; j_gene: TRBJ2-1; CDR3nt: TGTGCCAGCAGTTGGCTAGCGGGGAAATTTTACAATGAGCAGTTCTTC; CDR3aa: CASSWLAGKFYNEQFF
d_gene: .; abundance: .; v_gene: TRBV19; j_gene: TRBJ2-3; CDR3nt: TGTGCCAGTAGGACAGGGACTAACACAGATACGCAGTATTTT; CDR3aa: CASRTGTNTDTQYF
d_gene: .; abundance: .; v_gene: TRBV6-6; j_gene: TRBJ2-3; CDR3nt: TGTGCCAGCAGCTGGGCGGACACAGATACGCAGTATTTT; CDR3aa: CASSWADTDTQYF
d_gene: .; abundance: once; v_gene: TRBV7-9; j_gene: TRBJ1-3; CDR3nt: TGTGCCAGCAGCTTAGCCTTCGGGTTTGGAAACACCATATATTTT; CDR3aa: CASSLAFGFGNTIYF
d_gene: .; abundance: .; v_gene: TRBV5-5; j_gene: TRBJ1-1; CDR3nt: TGTGCCAGCAGCGCTCTGCACCACATGAACACTGAAGCTTTCTTT; CDR3aa: CASSALHHMNTEAFF
d_gene: TRBD1; abundance: few; v_gene: TRBV4-1; j_gene: TRBJ2-7; CDR3nt: TGCGCCAGCAGCCAAGAGACAGGGAGAAACTACGAGCAGTACTTC; CDR3aa: CASSQETGRNYEQYF